This is a list of T cell receptor beta chains from one sample in a study of PD-L1 blockade in urothelial cancer. The table came from immunoSEQ multiplex PCR; TCRdb's copy has only in-frame clones and leaves some out. This table has about 93,000 clones, almost 90% appearing once. Sequencing was performed on PBMCs, taken around atezolizumab (anti-PD-L1) treatment. The source is a man aged 55 to 70 with urothelial cancer. Both conserved end residues are part of each CDR3. A D gene is named only where the DNA matches it firmly. Some rows have no size entry. The others give once, few or many, or a class for an expanded clone.

j_call,clone_size,v_call,d_call,cdr3_nt,cdr3_aa
TRBJ2-7,.,TRBV7-8,TRBD1,TGTGCCAGCAGCTTGGACAGGGGTTACGAGCAGTACTTC,CASSLDRGYEQYF
TRBJ2-7,.,TRBV20-1,TRBD1,TGCAGTGCTCACAGGGGGCAGGAGCAGTACTTC,CSAHRGQEQYF
TRBJ1-3,.,TRBV23-1,TRBD1,TGCGCCAGCAGTCAGCCCCAGGGGGGTGCCTCTGGAAACACCATATATTTT,CASSQPQGGASGNTIYF
TRBJ2-3,.,TRBV29-1,.,TGCAGCGTTGAAGGATCACAGGGCATGCCAGATACGCAGTATTTT,CSVEGSQGMPDTQYF
TRBJ2-5,.,TRBV30,.,TGTGCCTGGAGGGGGCAGCCAGGGGAGACCCAGTACTTC,CAWRGQPGETQYF
TRBJ2-7,.,TRBV5-6,TRBD1,TGTGCCAGCACCGGCCGGGACAGGGGGATTTACGAGCAGTACTTC,CASTGRDRGIYEQYF
TRBJ2-5,.,TRBV11-2,TRBD1,TGTGCCAGCAGCCGACAGGGATTACAAGAGACCCAGTACTTC,CASSRQGLQETQYF
TRBJ2-7,.,TRBV6-7,.,TGTGCCAGCAGTTACCCACCCGTCGGCGGGGGCCGGTCCCCCTACGAGCAGTACTTC,CASSYPPVGGGRSPYEQYF
TRBJ2-1,.,TRBV7-3,TRBD1,TGTGCCAGCAGCTTACGGACAGGGGACAATGAGCAGTTCTTC,CASSLRTGDNEQFF
TRBJ1-4,.,TRBV4-3,TRBD1,TGCGCCAGCAGCCAAGGTATAGGACAGGCAACTAATGAAAAACTGTTTTTT,CASSQGIGQATNEKLFF
TRBJ2-7,once,TRBV27,TRBD1,TGTGCCAGCAGTTTAGGGTGGGGACAGGGGGTGTACGAGCAGTACTTC,CASSLGWGQGVYEQYF
TRBJ2-3,.,TRBV5-1,TRBD2,TGCGCCAGCAGCTTTCTGGGACTAGCGAACACAGATACGCAGTATTTT,CASSFLGLANTDTQYF
TRBJ1-2,.,TRBV4-2,TRBD1,TGTGCCAGCAGCCAAGATAAGCTGGACAGGCCGGGTGGCTACACCTTC,CASSQDKLDRPGGYTF
TRBJ2-7,.,TRBV5-5,.,TGTGCCAGCAGCTTGTTCTCCGGGACACTCAACGAGCAGTACTTC,CASSLFSGTLNEQYF
TRBJ2-6,.,TRBV7-7,.,TGTGCCAGCAGCCGAATAGGGGCTGGGGCCAACGTCCTGACTTTC,CASSRIGAGANVLTF
TRBJ2-3,.,TRBV4-1,TRBD2,TGCGCCAGCAGCCAAGCACTAGCGGGAAGCACAGATACGCAGTATTTT,CASSQALAGSTDTQYF
TRBJ2-5,.,TRBV7-9,.,TGTGCCAGCAGCCAGGGGACATACCAAGAGACCCAGTACTTC,CASSQGTYQETQYF
TRBJ1-1,.,TRBV5-6,.,TGTGCCAGCATGGTGCGGGGGAACACTGAAGCTTTCTTT,CASMVRGNTEAFF
TRBJ2-3,.,TRBV14,TRBD2,TGTGCCAGCAGCCAAGTCGGGAGGGGAGATACGCAGTATTTT,CASSQVGRGDTQYF
TRBJ2-3,.,TRBV4-3,TRBD2,TGCGCCAGCAGCCAAGTATCGGGGGGGCCAGATACGCAGTATTTT,CASSQVSGGPDTQYF
TRBJ2-1,.,TRBV30,.,TGTGCCTGGAAGTCTAGCGAGCTTCACAATGAGCAGTTCTTC,CAWKSSELHNEQFF
TRBJ1-3,once,TRBV19,TRBD1,TGTGCCAGTAGTCTGAAACCGGGACAGGGATTGAACACCATATATTTT,CASSLKPGQGLNTIYF
TRBJ1-2,few,TRBV5-4,.,TGTGCCAGCAGCTTGGAGCGGGGGGATGGCTACACCTTC,CASSLERGDGYTF
TRBJ1-2,.,TRBV6-4,.,TGTGCCAGCAGACAGGGTAAGAGAGACTATGGCTACACCTTC,CASRQGKRDYGYTF